This is a list of T cell receptor beta chains from one sample in a study of T cells in Graves' hyperthyroidism and ophthalmopathy. From the multiplex PCR reads, TCRdb called clonotypes with MiXCR, one entry per CDR3 protein. This table has around 700,000 distinct CDR3 sequences, approximately 36% appearing once. The sample comprised blood. The receptor set was obtained from a woman between 35 and 50 years old with Graves' hyperthyroidism. CDR3s include the opening cysteine and the closing phenylalanine or tryptophan. D genes are given only for firm matches. The listing skips clone size in some rows; elsewhere it reads once, few, many or a size class.

TRBV19	many	TRBJ2-7	NA	TGTGCCAGTAGTACAAACAGGGATTGGGACGAGCAGTACTTC	CASSTNRDWDEQYF
TRBV19	many	TRBJ1-5	NA	TGTGCCAGTAGTCTGAGATCGGGACCCCAGCATTTT	CASSLRSGPQHF
TRBV7-2	many	TRBJ1-2	NA	TGTGCCAGCAGCCTACGGGCCTCTGGCTACACCTTC	CASSLRASGYTF
TRBV5-8	NA	TRBJ1-2	NA	TGTGCCAGCAGCCAAGTTGGTGCAGGACTCCATGGCTACACCTTC	CASSQVGAGLHGYTF
TRBV12-3/TRBV12-4	NA	TRBJ1-4	TRBD1	TGTGCCAGCAGCCATGGGACAGGGTGGGGAACTAATGAAAAACTGTTTTTT	CASSHGTGWGTNEKLFF
TRBV11-1	NA	TRBJ1-2	TRBD1	TGTGCCTGGAGGGGGACAGGCGTATATGGCTACACCTTC	CAWRGTGVYGYTF
TRBV2	few	TRBJ1-3	NA	TGTGCCAGCAGGAACACAGGGAATGGAAACACCATATATTTT	CASRNTGNGNTIYF
TRBV25-1	NA	TRBJ1-3	NA	TGTGCCAGTTTAATTTCAGGCTCTGGAAACACCATATATTTT	CASLISGSGNTIYF
TRBV7-2	many	TRBJ1-3	NA	TGTGCCAGCAGCCTCGATGGAGGGGCCTCTGGAAACACCATATATTTT	CASSLDGGASGNTIYF
TRBV5-1	many	TRBJ2-5	TRBD2	TGCGCCAGCAGCAACGGACTAGCGGGAGTTGATCAAGAGACCCAGTACTTC	CASSNGLAGVDQETQYF
TRBV7-2	few	TRBJ2-7	TRBD1	TGTGCCAGCAGCTTGGACAGGGGTTTGTATTACGAGCAGTACTTC	CASSLDRGLYYEQYF
TRBV7-9	few	TRBJ1-6	TRBD1	TGTGCCAGCAGCATACAATCAGGGGGCGCCTCCTATAATTCACCCCTCCACTTT	CASSIQSGGASYNSPLHF
TRBV29-1	NA	TRBJ1-1	NA	TGCAGCTCACCCCTCACGGCCGTGGACACTGAAGCTTTCTTT	CSSPLTAVDTEAFF
TRBV6-5	few	TRBJ1-2	NA	TGTGCCAGCAGTTACGGGGGTTACGCATTTAACTATGGCTACACCTTC	CASSYGGYAFNYGYTF
TRBV5-1	NA	TRBJ1-4	TRBD1	TGCGCCAGCAGCTTTGGACAGGGGGGTAATGAAAAACTGTTTTTT	CASSFGQGGNEKLFF
TRBV29-1	many	TRBJ2-7	NA	TGCAGCGCCGAGAGGCCAGGGACCTACGAGCAGTACTTC	CSAERPGTYEQYF
TRBV20-1	few	TRBJ2-7	TRBD1	TGCAGTGCTAGAACTGGGACAGGGGGCTCCTACGAGCAGTACTTC	CSARTGTGGSYEQYF
TRBV19	many	TRBJ2-7	TRBD1	TGTGCCAGTAGTATTGCGGACAGGGGCTACGAGCAGTACTTC	CASSIADRGYEQYF
TRBV2	NA	TRBJ1-4	NA	TGTGCCAGCAGCCCCAAGGCAGGGCCTAATGAAGAACTGTTTTTT	CASSPKAGPNEELFF
TRBV6-5	few	TRBJ2-2	NA	TGTGCCAGCAGTTATGAAGTCCTGAACACCGGGGAGCTGTTTTTT	CASSYEVLNTGELFF
TRBV20-1	many	TRBJ1-4	NA	TGCAGTGCCAACCCGACGAGGTCGACTAATGAAAAACTGTTTTTT	CSANPTRSTNEKLFF
TRBV6-1	few	TRBJ1-1	NA	TGTGCCAGCAGCGACCAAGTGTACACTGAAGCTTTCTTT	CASSDQVYTEAFF
TRBV19	NA	TRBJ1-1	TRBD1	TGTGCCAGTAGTGCCGGATGGACAGGGGTGAGGACTGAAGCTTTCTTT	CASSAGWTGVRTEAFF
TRBV20-1	NA	TRBJ2-7	NA	TGCAGTGCTACTTGGGACAGATGGGCTAGCGACGCCTACGAGCAGTACTTC	CSATWDRWASDAYEQYF
TRBV2	NA	TRBJ1-4	NA	TGTGCCAGCATGCCGGACGTCGCAACTAATGAAAAACTGTTTTTT	CASMPDVATNEKLFF
TRBV10-3	many	TRBJ2-6	NA	TGTGCCAGCATGTCCTGGGCAGTCTCTGGGGCCAACGTCCTGACTTTC	CASMSWAVSGANVLTF
TRBV10-1	many	TRBJ1-4	NA	TGCGCCAGCAGTGATCCGGGTCTGGAAAAACTGTTTTTT	CASSDPGLEKLFF
TRBV10-3	NA	TRBJ1-2	NA	TGTGCCATCAGTGAGGGGGGGACCTATGGCTACACCTTC	CAISEGGTYGYTF
TRBV9	few	TRBJ1-5	NA	TGTGCCAGCAGCGTAGTTGGGTCCCCGGGGGCCCAGCATTTT	CASSVVGSPGAQHF
TRBV4-3	NA	TRBJ1-3	NA	TGCGCCAGCGGCCAAGATCCCTGGGGCTCTGGAAACACCATATATTTT	CASGQDPWGSGNTIYF
TRBV5-1	few	TRBJ1-1	TRBD1	TGCGCCAGCACCCGGGACAGTATGAACACTGAAGCTTTCTTT	CASTRDSMNTEAFF
TRBV24-1	many	TRBJ2-2	TRBD1	TGTGCCACCAGTGATTTGCTCGGGACAGGGGGCATCGAGACCGGGGAGCTGTTTTTT	CATSDLLGTGGIETGELFF
TRBV6-6	NA	TRBJ1-2	NA	TGTGCCATCAGTCGCGCCAGGGATGATATCTATGGCTACACCTTC	CAISRARDDIYGYTF
TRBV5-4	NA	TRBJ1-1	NA	TGTGCCAGCAGTAAGAGTAACACTGAAGCTTTCTTT	CASSKSNTEAFF
TRBV7-9	NA	TRBJ1-2	TRBD1	TGCGCCAGCAGCCAAGAGCCCCGACAGGGGGAGGACTATGGCTACACCTTC	CASSQEPRQGEDYGYTF
TRBV19	NA	TRBJ2-6	NA	TGTGCCAGTAGTATAACGCAGGGGGCCAACGTCCTGACTTTC	CASSITQGANVLTF
TRBV2	many	TRBJ2-5	TRBD2	TGTGCCAGCGGCGCTTGGACTAGCGGGGGAGCCCAAGAGACCCAGTACTTC	CASGAWTSGGAQETQYF
TRBV19	NA	TRBJ2-1	TRBD1	TGTGCCAGCAGCGAGACAGGGGACCCTTACAATGAGCAGTTCTTC	CASSETGDPYNEQFF
TRBV15	NA	TRBJ1-5	NA	TGTGCCACCAGCAGACTTACCGGGACACTAAATCAGCCCCAGCATTTT	CATSRLTGTLNQPQHF
TRBV27	few	TRBJ2-2	NA	TGTGCCAGCAGTTTAACCGAAGGAGGAACCGGGGAGCTGTTTTTT	CASSLTEGGTGELFF
TRBV6-5	few	TRBJ1-5	NA	TGTGCCAGCAGTGCCCACGGACAGATGCCCCAGCATTTT	CASSAHGQMPQHF
TRBV12-3/TRBV12-4	few	TRBJ2-2	NA	TGTGCCAGCAGTTTTTCGTTTGGCAGGGACGCGAACACCGGGGAGCTGTTTTTT	CASSFSFGRDANTGELFF
TRBV25-1	NA	TRBJ1-1	TRBD1	TGTGCCAGCAGTTTATACGGACAGGGCGGAACTGAAGCTTTCTTT	CASSLYGQGGTEAFF
TRBV5-1	NA	TRBJ2-5	TRBD2	TGCGCCAGCAGCTTGGCCACTAGCGACCAAGAGACCCAGTACTTC	CASSLATSDQETQYF
TRBV20-1	NA	TRBJ1-5	NA	TGCAGTGCCCCCATCCGGGGTATAAGCAATCAGCCCCAGCATTTT	CSAPIRGISNQPQHF
TRBV12-3/TRBV12-4	few	TRBJ1-5	NA	TGTGCCAGCAGTTTAGTCGTGGATCAGCCCCGGCATTTT	CASSLVVDQPRHF
TRBV29-1	once	TRBJ2-5	TRBD2	TGCAGCGGTACCGACGGGAGGGTCGAAGAGACCCAGTACTTC	CSGTDGRVEETQYF
TRBV7-2	few	TRBJ1-1	NA	TGCGCCAGCAGCCAAGCCGAGGGTGTGGGTACTGAAGCTTTCTTT	CASSQAEGVGTEAFF
TRBV5-1	once	TRBJ1-1	TRBD1	TGCGCCAGCAGTTATACAGGGGGAGTGAACACTAAAGCTTTCTTT	CASSYTGGVNTKAFF
TRBV5-1	NA	TRBJ2-5	TRBD2	TGCGCCAGCAGATCCCAGGGACTAGCGGAACTGACCCAGTACTTC	CASRSQGLAELTQYF
TRBV2	few	TRBJ2-7	TRBD2	TGTGCCAGCAGGACTAGCGGGTACTCCTACGAGCAGTACTTC	CASRTSGYSYEQYF
TRBV25-1	many	TRBJ1-2	NA	TGTGCCAGCAGTGGGGGAATGGGGAGCTACTATGGCTACACCTTC	CASSGGMGSYYGYTF
TRBV12-3/TRBV12-4	NA	TRBJ2-7	TRBD2	TGTGCCAGCAGAAGCGGGGGAGGGGCCTCCGAGCAGTACTTC	CASRSGGGASEQYF
TRBV6-2/TRBV6-3	NA	TRBJ1-5	NA	TGTGCCAGCAGTTACATCGGGGTTACGCAAAGTCAGCCCCAGCATTTT	CASSYIGVTQSQPQHF
TRBV7-9	many	TRBJ1-3	NA	TGTGCCAGCAGCCCTAACAGGGTGCACGGAAACACCATATATTTT	CASSPNRVHGNTIYF
TRBV7-2	many	TRBJ1-6	NA	TGTGCCAGCAGCTTAAGTTATTCACCCCTCCACTTT	CASSLSYSPLHF
TRBV20-1	many	TRBJ1-2	NA	TGCAGTGCTAGAAGGGGACGGGACTATGGCTACACCTTC	CSARRGRDYGYTF